A selection of T cell receptor beta chains follows, all from one sample in a study of CD8 T cells in ankylosing spondylitis. TCRdb itself ran the 5' RACE reads through MiXCR, one entry per CDR3 protein. The repertoire holds about 340,000 distinct CDR3 sequences, 14% to 15% seen once, with 0.95% to 1.4% in the top ten. What was sequenced was blood, either unsorted or a sorted T cell fraction (not recorded which). These receptors were obtained from a male donor with ankylosing spondylitis or in good health (not recorded which). Both conserved end residues are part of each CDR3. A D gene is named only where the DNA matches it firmly. Clone size is not always given. Where it is, it says once, few, many or a class for expanded clones.

j_call: TRBJ1-5; v_call: TRBV5-4; cdr3_length: 16; d_call: TRBD1; clone_size: few; cdr3_nt: TGTGCCAGCAGCTCGTACCCGGGACAGGGGAATCAGCCCCAGCATTTT; cdr3_aa: CASSSYPGQGNQPQHF
j_call: TRBJ2-7; v_call: TRBV5-6; cdr3_length: 15; d_call: TRBD1; clone_size: .; cdr3_nt: TGTGCCAGCAGCCCGGGACAGGCGCGCCGGTACGAGCAGTACTTC; cdr3_aa: CASSPGQARRYEQYF
j_call: TRBJ2-3; v_call: TRBV14; cdr3_length: 16; d_call: TRBD2; clone_size: .; cdr3_nt: TGTGCCAGCAGCCCCCGCAGCGGGAGGGAGACAGATACGCAGTATTTT; cdr3_aa: CASSPRSGRETDTQYF
j_call: TRBJ2-1; v_call: TRBV5-1; cdr3_length: 18; d_call: TRBD2; clone_size: few; cdr3_nt: TGCGCCAGCAGCTCCGGGACTAGCGGGACGCCTTCCTACAATGAGCAGTTCTTC; cdr3_aa: CASSSGTSGTPSYNEQFF
j_call: TRBJ1-1; v_call: TRBV7-8; cdr3_length: 13; d_call: .; clone_size: .; cdr3_nt: TGTGCCAGCAGCTACCAGGAGGAGACTGAAGCTTTCTTT; cdr3_aa: CASSYQEETEAFF
j_call: TRBJ1-4; v_call: TRBV9; cdr3_length: 13; d_call: .; clone_size: .; cdr3_nt: TGTGCCAGCAGCGTAGGTGCCAATGAAAAACTGTTTTTT; cdr3_aa: CASSVGANEKLFF
j_call: TRBJ2-1; v_call: TRBV12-3/TRBV12-4; cdr3_length: 14; d_call: .; clone_size: few; cdr3_nt: TGTGCCAGCGGACCTTCGGACGGTGACAATGAGCAGTTCTTC; cdr3_aa: CASGPSDGDNEQFF
j_call: TRBJ2-5; v_call: TRBV5-1; cdr3_length: 14; d_call: TRBD2; clone_size: many; cdr3_nt: TGCGCCAGCAGCTTGGGTAGCGGGAGAGAGACCCAGTACTTC; cdr3_aa: CASSLGSGRETQYF
j_call: TRBJ1-2; v_call: TRBV6-5; cdr3_length: 16; d_call: TRBD1; clone_size: few; cdr3_nt: TGTGCCAGCAGTTACTCGAGAGGGGGCGATCGATATGGCTACACCTTC; cdr3_aa: CASSYSRGGDRYGYTF
j_call: TRBJ1-2; v_call: TRBV20-1; cdr3_length: 11; d_call: .; clone_size: .; cdr3_nt: TGCAGTGCTTCGACTTACTATGGCTACACCTTC; cdr3_aa: CSASTYYGYTF
j_call: TRBJ2-5; v_call: TRBV6-1; cdr3_length: 18; d_call: TRBD2; clone_size: .; cdr3_nt: TGTGCCAGCAGCCCCGCCTGGACGGGAGGGCCCCACCAAGAGACCCAGTACTTC; cdr3_aa: CASSPAWTGGPHQETQYF
j_call: TRBJ2-1; v_call: TRBV29-1; cdr3_length: 16; d_call: TRBD2; clone_size: many; cdr3_nt: TGCAGCGTTGAACCCCCGGGGGGGCGTAGCCTTTGGGAGCAGTTCTTC; cdr3_aa: CSVEPPGGRSLWEQFF
j_call: TRBJ1-5; v_call: TRBV2; cdr3_length: 14; d_call: .; clone_size: few; cdr3_nt: TGTGCCAGCAGTTCGGACGGGAGAAATCAGCCCCAGCATTTT; cdr3_aa: CASSSDGRNQPQHF
j_call: TRBJ1-2; v_call: TRBV20-1; cdr3_length: 12; d_call: .; clone_size: many; cdr3_nt: TGCAGTGCTAGACCTGGACAGAACGGCTACACCTTC; cdr3_aa: CSARPGQNGYTF
j_call: TRBJ2-3; v_call: TRBV14; cdr3_length: 14; d_call: .; clone_size: .; cdr3_nt: TGTGCCAGCAGCCGATGGGACTTTACAGATACGCAGTATTTT; cdr3_aa: CASSRWDFTDTQYF
j_call: TRBJ2-1; v_call: TRBV5-1; cdr3_length: 15; d_call: .; clone_size: .; cdr3_nt: TGCGCCAGCAGCGTTTCAGGCGGCTCCTACAATGAGCAGTTCTTC; cdr3_aa: CASSVSGGSYNEQFF
j_call: TRBJ2-3; v_call: TRBV6-2/TRBV6-3; cdr3_length: 20; d_call: TRBD2; clone_size: few; cdr3_nt: TGTGCCAGCAGTTACTCCATCCCTAGCGGGGGGGCTGGGAGCACAGATACGCAGTATTTT; cdr3_aa: CASSYSIPSGGAGSTDTQYF
j_call: TRBJ1-6; v_call: TRBV11-2; cdr3_length: 17; d_call: TRBD1; clone_size: .; cdr3_nt: TGTGCCAGCAGCTTAACGACAGGGGGCGGTAATAATTCACCCCTCCACTTT; cdr3_aa: CASSLTTGGGNNSPLHF
j_call: TRBJ2-1; v_call: TRBV29-1; cdr3_length: 14; d_call: .; clone_size: .; cdr3_nt: TGCAGCGTTGGACCCCCTCTGGGCGGCCCTGAGCAGTTCTTC; cdr3_aa: CSVGPPLGGPEQFF
j_call: TRBJ2-7; v_call: TRBV3-1; cdr3_length: 12; d_call: .; clone_size: .; cdr3_nt: TGTGTCAGCAGCCACGGCTCCTACGAGCAGTACTTC; cdr3_aa: CVSSHGSYEQYF
j_call: TRBJ2-6; v_call: TRBV10-3; cdr3_length: 15; d_call: .; clone_size: .; cdr3_nt: TGTGCCATCAGTGAGAGGGAAACTGGGGCCAACGTCCTGACTTTC; cdr3_aa: CAISERETGANVLTF
j_call: TRBJ2-7; v_call: TRBV6-1; cdr3_length: 15; d_call: TRBD2; clone_size: .; cdr3_nt: TGTGCCAGCACTAAGCGGGAGGAAGCACCCTACGAGCAGTACTTC; cdr3_aa: CASTKREEAPYEQYF
j_call: TRBJ2-3; v_call: TRBV5-1; cdr3_length: 13; d_call: .; clone_size: many; cdr3_nt: TGCGCCAGCAGCCCACGATCGGCGGATACGCAGTATTTT; cdr3_aa: CASSPRSADTQYF
j_call: TRBJ1-1; v_call: TRBV4-1; cdr3_length: 14; d_call: TRBD1; clone_size: many; cdr3_nt: TGCGCCAGCAGCCCCTGGGACAGGAACACTGAAGCTTTCTTT; cdr3_aa: CASSPWDRNTEAFF
j_call: TRBJ1-1; v_call: TRBV6-5; cdr3_length: 18; d_call: TRBD1; clone_size: few; cdr3_nt: TGTGCCAGCAGTTACTCGCCGCCGGACAGGGGACTGAACACTGAAGCTTTCTTT; cdr3_aa: CASSYSPPDRGLNTEAFF
j_call: TRBJ2-7; v_call: TRBV12-3/TRBV12-4; cdr3_length: 15; d_call: .; clone_size: few; cdr3_nt: TGTGCCAGCAGCGCGCTTAGGGACTCCAGCTACGAGCAGTACTTC; cdr3_aa: CASSALRDSSYEQYF
j_call: TRBJ2-2; v_call: TRBV7-6; cdr3_length: 16; d_call: .; clone_size: few; cdr3_nt: TGTGCCAGCGGGGAAAATCCCAACCCGAACACCGGGGAGCTGTTTTTT; cdr3_aa: CASGENPNPNTGELFF
j_call: TRBJ2-3; v_call: TRBV12-3/TRBV12-4; cdr3_length: 14; d_call: TRBD2; clone_size: many; cdr3_nt: TGTGCCAGCAGTTTCCAGCGGGGGGTCAATACGCAGTATTTT; cdr3_aa: CASSFQRGVNTQYF
j_call: TRBJ2-5; v_call: TRBV3-1; cdr3_length: 17; d_call: .; clone_size: few; cdr3_nt: TGTGCCAGCAGCCAAGATCTGTCGAGGGTACTTCAAGAGACCCAGTACTTC; cdr3_aa: CASSQDLSRVLQETQYF
j_call: TRBJ2-1; v_call: TRBV12-3/TRBV12-4; cdr3_length: 16; d_call: .; clone_size: few; cdr3_nt: TGTGCCAGCAGTTTAGTGGGGAACCCCTCCTACAATGAGCAGTTCTTC; cdr3_aa: CASSLVGNPSYNEQFF
j_call: TRBJ2-3; v_call: TRBV7-2; cdr3_length: 16; d_call: TRBD2; clone_size: .; cdr3_nt: TGTGCCAGCAGACAGCCTCGCGGGAGGGCCACAGATACGCAGTATTTT; cdr3_aa: CASRQPRGRATDTQYF
j_call: TRBJ1-6; v_call: TRBV12-3/TRBV12-4; cdr3_length: 14; d_call: .; clone_size: few; cdr3_nt: TGTGCCAGCAGTTTAGCGCAGGGGCGGTCACCCCTCCACTTT; cdr3_aa: CASSLAQGRSPLHF
j_call: TRBJ1-1; v_call: TRBV20-1; cdr3_length: 13; d_call: TRBD1; clone_size: few; cdr3_nt: TGCAGTGCTTTACAGGGGGCGAGCACTGAAGCTTTCTTT; cdr3_aa: CSALQGASTEAFF
j_call: TRBJ2-3; v_call: TRBV3-1; cdr3_length: 13; d_call: .; clone_size: few; cdr3_nt: TGTGCCAGCAGCCCGGTAAGGGGAACTACGCAGTATTTT; cdr3_aa: CASSPVRGTTQYF
j_call: TRBJ2-1; v_call: TRBV5-6; cdr3_length: 16; d_call: .; clone_size: .; cdr3_nt: TGTGCCAGCAGCTTTGACGGGCTCTCGACCTACAATGAGCAGTTCTTC; cdr3_aa: CASSFDGLSTYNEQFF
j_call: TRBJ2-7; v_call: TRBV2; cdr3_length: 13; d_call: .; clone_size: .; cdr3_nt: TGTGCCAGCAGTGGGCAGGAGTCAGGAGAGCAGAACTTC; cdr3_aa: CASSGQESGEQNF
j_call: TRBJ2-1; v_call: TRBV5-1; cdr3_length: 15; d_call: .; clone_size: .; cdr3_nt: TGCGCCAGCAGCCTGGGTGGGTTCTCCTACAATGAGCAGTTCTTC; cdr3_aa: CASSLGGFSYNEQFF
j_call: TRBJ2-7; v_call: TRBV29-1; cdr3_length: 12; d_call: .; clone_size: .; cdr3_nt: TGCAGCGCTGCGGTTACGGCCTCAGGGCAGTACTTC; cdr3_aa: CSAAVTASGQYF
j_call: TRBJ2-7; v_call: TRBV10-3; cdr3_length: 13; d_call: .; clone_size: .; cdr3_nt: TGTGCCATCAGTGCGAGGGCGGCCTACGAGCAGTACTTC; cdr3_aa: CAISARAAYEQYF
j_call: TRBJ2-7; v_call: TRBV24-1; cdr3_length: 12; d_call: .; clone_size: .; cdr3_nt: TGTGCCACCAGTGATACCGGCTACGAGCAGTACTTC; cdr3_aa: CATSDTGYEQYF